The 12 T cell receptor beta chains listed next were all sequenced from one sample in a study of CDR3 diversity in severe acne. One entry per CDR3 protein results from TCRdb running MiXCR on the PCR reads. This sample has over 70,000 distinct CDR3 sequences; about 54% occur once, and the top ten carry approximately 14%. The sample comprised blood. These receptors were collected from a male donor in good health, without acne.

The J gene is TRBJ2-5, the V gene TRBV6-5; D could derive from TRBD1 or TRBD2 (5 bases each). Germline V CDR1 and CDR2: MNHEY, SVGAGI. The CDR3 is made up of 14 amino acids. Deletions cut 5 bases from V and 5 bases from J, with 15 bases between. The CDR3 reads CASSESGRVETQYF. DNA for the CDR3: TGTGCCAGCAGTGAGTCGGGGCGCGTGGAGACCCAGTACTTC.

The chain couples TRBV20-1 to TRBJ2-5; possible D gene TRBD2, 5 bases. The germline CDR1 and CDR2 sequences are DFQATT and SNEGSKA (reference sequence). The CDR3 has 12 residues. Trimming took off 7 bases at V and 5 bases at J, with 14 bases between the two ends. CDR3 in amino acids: CSVLESGETQYF. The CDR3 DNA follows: TGCAGTGTTCTGGAGTCGGGGGAGACCCAGTACTTC.

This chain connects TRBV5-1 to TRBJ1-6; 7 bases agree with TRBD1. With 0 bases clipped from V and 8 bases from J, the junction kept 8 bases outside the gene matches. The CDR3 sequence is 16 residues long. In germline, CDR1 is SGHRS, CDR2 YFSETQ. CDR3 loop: CASSLEQGYLDSPLHF. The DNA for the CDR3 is TGCGCCAGCAGCTTGGAACAGGGGTACCTTGATTCACCCCTCCACTTT.

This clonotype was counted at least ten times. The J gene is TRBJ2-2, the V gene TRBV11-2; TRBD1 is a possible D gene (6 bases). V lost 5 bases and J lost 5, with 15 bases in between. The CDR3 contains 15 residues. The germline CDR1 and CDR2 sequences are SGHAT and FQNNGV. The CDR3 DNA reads TGTGCCAGCAGCCCAGGGGTTGGAAGTACCGGGGAGCTGTTTTTT. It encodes CASSPGVGSTGELFF.

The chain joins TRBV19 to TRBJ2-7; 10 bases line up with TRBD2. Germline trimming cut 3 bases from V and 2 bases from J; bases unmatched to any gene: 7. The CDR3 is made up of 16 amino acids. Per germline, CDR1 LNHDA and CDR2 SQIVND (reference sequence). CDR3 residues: CASSMGVAGGTYEQYF. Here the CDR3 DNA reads TGTGCCAGTAGTATGGGGGTAGCGGGGGGAACCTACGAGCAGTACTTC.

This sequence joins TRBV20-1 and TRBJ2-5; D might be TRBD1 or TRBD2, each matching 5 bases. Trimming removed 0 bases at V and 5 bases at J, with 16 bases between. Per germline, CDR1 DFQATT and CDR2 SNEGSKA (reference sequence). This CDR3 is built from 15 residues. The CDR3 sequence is CSARETTGDGETQYF. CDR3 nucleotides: TGCAGTGCTAGAGAGACCACCGGGGACGGGGAGACCCAGTACTTC.

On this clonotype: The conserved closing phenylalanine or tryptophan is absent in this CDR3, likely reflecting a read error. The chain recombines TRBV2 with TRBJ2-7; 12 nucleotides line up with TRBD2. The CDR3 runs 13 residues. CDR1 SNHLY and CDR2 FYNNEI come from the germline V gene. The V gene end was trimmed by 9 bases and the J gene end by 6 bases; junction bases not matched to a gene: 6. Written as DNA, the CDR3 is TGTGCCAGGCCAGGACTAGCGGGGTTCGAGCAGTACCTC. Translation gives CARPGLAGFEQYL.

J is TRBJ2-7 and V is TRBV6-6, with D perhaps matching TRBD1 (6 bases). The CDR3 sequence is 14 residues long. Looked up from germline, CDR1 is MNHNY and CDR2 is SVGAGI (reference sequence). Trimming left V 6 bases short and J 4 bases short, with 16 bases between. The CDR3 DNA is TGTGCCAGCAGGGGGGCAGGGGTGGGATACGAGCAGTACTTC. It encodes CASRGAGVGYEQYF.

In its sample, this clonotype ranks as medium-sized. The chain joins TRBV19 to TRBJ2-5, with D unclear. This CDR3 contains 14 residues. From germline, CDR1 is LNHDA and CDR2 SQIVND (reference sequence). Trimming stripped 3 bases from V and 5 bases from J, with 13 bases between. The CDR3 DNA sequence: TGTGCCAGTAGTATGAACGAGGTGAGGGAGACCCAGTACTTC. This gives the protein CASSMNEVRETQYF. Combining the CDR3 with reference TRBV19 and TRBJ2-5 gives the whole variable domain DGGITQSPKYLFRKEGQNVTLSCEQNLNHDAMYWYRQDPGQGLRLIYYSQIVNDFQKGDIAEGYSVSREKKESFPLTVTSAQKNPTAFYLCASSMNEVRETQYFGPGTRLLVL.

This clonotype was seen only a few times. The CDR3 protein is CASSQQPNYGYTF. The CDR3, as DNA: TGTGCCAGCAGCCAGCAGCCGAACTATGGCTACACCTTC. The V gene is TRBV5-6, the J gene TRBJ1-2, with D unresolved. CDR1 and CDR2 (germline): SGHDT, YYEEEE. This CDR3 comprises 13 residues. Trimming removed 4 bases from V and 2 bases from J, with 9 bases in between.

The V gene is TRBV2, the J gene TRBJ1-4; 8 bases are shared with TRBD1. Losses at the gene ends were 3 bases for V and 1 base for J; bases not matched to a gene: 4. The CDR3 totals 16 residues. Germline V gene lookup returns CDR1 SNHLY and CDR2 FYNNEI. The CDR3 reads CASSDRGLVTNEKLFF. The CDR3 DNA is TGTGCCAGCAGTGACAGGGGGCTTGTAACTAATGAAAAACTGTTTTTT.

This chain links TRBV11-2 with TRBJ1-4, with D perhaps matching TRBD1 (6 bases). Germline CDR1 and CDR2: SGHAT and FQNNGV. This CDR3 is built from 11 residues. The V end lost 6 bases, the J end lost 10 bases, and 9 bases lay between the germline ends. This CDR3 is CASRLQGKLFF. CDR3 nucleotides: TGTGCCAGCAGACTACAGGGAAAACTGTTTTTT.